The 11 T cell receptor beta chains in this list originate from one sample, sequenced in a study of shared clonotypes between healthy human individuals. Profiling relied on immunoSEQ multiplex PCR, and the TCRdb table lists in-frame clones only, not all of them. The data contain roughly 1 million clones, around 78% of them singletons. The material sequenced was memory CD4+ T cells from PBMCs. Sample subset: CD45RA-negative fraction. The receptor source for this set is a man between 18 and 29 years old in good health. Some clones in this sample may be carry-over from other donors' samples.

A note on this clone: Other DNA sequences in this specimen translate into the identical CDR3. The chain joins TRBV11-2 to TRBJ1-1; 7 nucleotides line up with TRBD1. CDR3 length: 13 residues. The germline gives CDR1 SGHAT, CDR2 FQNNGV. The V gene end was trimmed by 5 bases and the J gene end by 1 base; junction bases not matched to a gene: 1. For the CDR3, the DNA is TGTGCCAGCAGCGGGGACAGGAACACTGAAGCTTTCTTT. It codes for CASSGDRNTEAFF.

This chain uses TRBV19 with TRBJ2-2; a possible D gene is TRBD1 (6 bases). The germline V gene has CDR1 LNHDA and CDR2 SQIVND (reference sequence). The CDR3 consists of 17 residues. Trimming shortened V by 4 bases and J by 6 bases, and 21 bases separated the two germline ends. For the CDR3, the DNA is TGTGCCAGTAGTACCCCACAGGGCCGTCCTGGTTCCGGGGAGCTGTTTTTT. It translates to CASSTPQGRPGSGELFF. Full variable domain (missing parts from reference TRBV19 and TRBJ2-2): DGGITQSPKYLFRKEGQNVTLSCEQNLNHDAMYWYRQDPGQGLRLIYYSQIVNDFQKGDIAEGYSVSREKKESFPLTVTSAQKNPTAFYLCASSTPQGRPGSGELFFGEGSRLTVL.

Many counts were recorded for this clone. The rearrangement links TRBV7-7 to TRBJ2-2; D gene ambiguous. V was clipped by 4 bases and J by 6 bases, with 12 bases between them. There are 14 residues in the CDR3. Germline V lookup: CDR1 SSHAT, CDR2 FNYEAQ (reference sequence). The CDR3 sequence is CASSSVVGSGELFF. The CDR3 DNA follows: TGTGCCAGCAGCTCGGTGGTCGGGTCCGGGGAGCTGTTTTTT. Together with reference TRBV7-7 and TRBJ2-2, the CDR3 gives the full variable domain: GAGVSQSPRYKVTKRGQDVTLRCDPISSHATLYWYQQALGQGPEFLTYFNYEAQPDKSGLPSDRFSAERPEGSISTLTIQRTEQRDSAMYRCASSSVVGSGELFFGEGSRLTVL.

The chain joins TRBV10-3 to TRBJ2-7; D is unresolved. V lost 4 bases and J lost 0, with 13 bases in between. Germline values: CDR1 ENHRY, CDR2 SYGVKD. The CDR3 is 15 amino acids. The CDR3 DNA follows: TGTGCCATCAGTGGACCTACGGTGAGCTCCTACGAGCAGTACTTC. This codes for CAISGPTVSSYEQYF.

This chain uses TRBV9 with TRBJ1-5; D is ambiguous. The V and J ends lost 4 bases and 0 bases respectively, with 11 bases between them. CDR1 and CDR2 (germline): SGDLS, YYNGEE. The CDR3 runs 15 residues. The CDR3: CASSQPDGSNQPQHF. For the CDR3, the DNA is TGTGCCAGCAGCCAACCGGACGGTAGCAATCAGCCCCAGCATTTT.

This rearrangement joins TRBV6-6 to TRBJ2-7, with no clear D. The V gene's germline CDR1 is MNHNY and CDR2 SVGAGI (reference sequence). V lost 4 bases, J lost 0 bases, and 10 bases lay in between. This CDR3 comprises 14 residues. The CDR3 coding sequence is TGTGCCAGCAGTTCCCCACTGAACTCCTACGAGCAGTACTTC. Its protein product is CASSSPLNSYEQYF.

Only one count was recorded for this clone. The chain employs TRBV18 and TRBJ1-2, with unresolved D. The CDR3 consists of 12 residues. The V and J ends lost 4 bases and 4 bases respectively, with 7 bases between them. Germline loops: CDR1 KGHSH, CDR2 LQKENI. CDR3 sequence (DNA): TGTGCCAGCTCACTCGACCTCTATGGCTACACCTTC. Translated: CASSLDLYGYTF.

The count of this clone is one. This chain uses TRBV7-3 with TRBJ2-1, with 12 bases identical to TRBD2. Germline V gene sequence: CDR1 SGHTA, CDR2 FQGTGA. CDR3 size: 15 residues. Germline trimming cut 4 bases from V and 7 bases from J; bases unmatched to any gene: 5. The DNA of the CDR3 is TGTGCCAGCAGCTCGGGACTAGCGGGTTTGAATGAGCAGTTCTTC. As protein: CASSSGLAGLNEQFF.

J is TRBJ2-3 and V is TRBV25-1, with 11 nucleotides matching TRBD2. Germline CDR1 reads MGHDK; CDR2 reads SYGVNS. This CDR3 spans 16 amino acids. The trim removed 9 bases at V and 2 bases at J, leaving 10 bases unmatched. This chain's CDR3 is CASSRASGRITDTQYF. CDR3 coding DNA: TGTGCCAGTAGCAGGGCTAGCGGGAGGATCACAGATACGCAGTATTTT.

This chain joins TRBV9 and TRBJ2-7; maybe TRBD2 (6 bases). Germline loops: CDR1 SGDLS, CDR2 YYNGEE. The CDR3 covers 13 residues. Deletions cut 4 bases from V and 4 bases from J, with 12 bases between. This CDR3 is CASSISGGYEQYF. DNA of the CDR3: TGTGCCAGCAGCATCAGTGGGGGGTACGAGCAGTACTTC.

The V gene is TRBV6-5, the J gene TRBJ2-7; weak D call: TRBD1 (5 bases). Between the trimmed V and J ends, which lost 6 bases and 2 bases, there was a span of 11 bases. The CDR3 covers 13 residues. Germline CDR1 MNHEY, CDR2 SVGAGI. This chain's CDR3 is CASRRTWPYEQYF. DNA for the CDR3: TGTGCCAGCAGAAGGACATGGCCCTACGAGCAGTACTTC.